The 28 T cell receptor beta chains below all came from one sample that was sequenced in a study of monozygotic twins with inflammatory bowel disease. TCRdb reprocessed the 5' RACE reads and keeps a single row for each CDR3 protein, giving no DNA. The sample includes around 400,000 distinct CDR3 sequences. The material sequenced was blood. The receptors here all came from a human donor with ulcerative colitis or Crohn's disease, or a healthy co-twin of an affected twin (not recorded which).

The rearrangement links TRBV29-1 to TRBJ2-5; the D call of TRBD1 rests on TCRdb alone, since no DNA is present to check it. The CDR3 is 13 residues long. CDR1 is SQVTM, CDR2 ANQGSEA, per germline. The CDR3 loop reads CSVERDIQEIQYF.

This chain joins TRBV27 and TRBJ2-2; TCRdb picks TRBD1, but there is no DNA to check that call. The CDR3 runs to 17 residues. Germline V gene sequence: CDR1 MNHEY, CDR2 SMNVEV (reference sequence). CDR3: CASNTDRAGWNTGELFF.

The chain joins TRBV21-1 to TRBJ2-5; TCRdb lists TRBD1, though no DNA is available to test this call. TRBV21-1 is a recognized pseudogene. The CDR3 is made up of 14 amino acids. The CDR3 sequence is CASSKGNPEETQYF.

The chain's CDR3 is CASSQVLGETQYF. The V and J genes are TRBV28 and TRBJ2-5; the TCRdb call, TRBD2, lacks DNA for checking. Germline assignment: CDR1 MDHEN and CDR2 SYDVKM. This CDR3 comprises 13 residues. Variable domain in full (rest from reference TRBV28 and TRBJ2-5): DVKVTQSSRYLVKRTGEKVFLECVQDMDHENMFWYRQDPGLGLRLIYFSYDVKMKEKGDIPEGYSVSREKKERFSLILESASTNQTSMYLCASSQVLGETQYFGPGTRLLVL.

This rearrangement joins TRBV20-1 to TRBJ1-5. Germline V gives CDR1 DFQATT, CDR2 SNEGSKA (reference sequence). The CDR3 extends over 16 amino acids. The CDR3 here is CSVRRPGSSSNQPQHF.

This chain links TRBV7-8 with TRBJ2-1. Germline V lookup: CDR1 SGHVS, CDR2 FQNEAQ. This CDR3 has 19 amino acids. CDR3 loop: CASSLPTSGSKINPNEQFF.

The V and J genes are TRBV15 and TRBJ1-2; absent DNA, TCRdb's TRBD1 call cannot be checked. The CDR3 length is 15 residues. The V gene's germline CDR1 is LNHNV and CDR2 YYDKDF (reference sequence). The CDR3 sequence: CATSRVRGTGNGYTF.

The chain uses TRBV12-3 or TRBV12-4 and TRBJ1-1; TCRdb's D call of TRBD1 is untestable without DNA. The CDR3 length is 14 residues. CDR3 protein: CASRPIVGGTEAFF.

The gene calls are TRBV9 and TRBJ2-5; with no DNA, the TCRdb D assignment of TRBD2 cannot be verified. Germline V gives CDR1 SGDLS, CDR2 YYNGEE. The CDR3 runs 17 residues. CDR3 amino acids: CASSPSLPAERGETQYF.

This sequence joins TRBV20-1 and TRBJ2-2; TCRdb indicates TRBD2, and absent DNA this call remains unverified. Germline V gene data show CDR1 as DFQATT and CDR2 as SNEGSKA (reference sequence). The CDR3 runs to 15 residues. The CDR3 is CSAPSSGRSTGELFF.

V and J are TRBV18 and TRBJ2-1; checking the TCRdb D call of TRBD2 is not possible without DNA. The germline V gene encodes CDR1 KGHSH and CDR2 LQKENI. The CDR3 is made up of 14 amino acids. The CDR3 loop is CASSPAFSGDEQFF.

The chain couples TRBV7-6 to TRBJ2-7; TCRdb's assignment of TRBD2 cannot be checked, as there is no DNA. Germline CDR1 SGHVS, CDR2 FNYEAQ. The CDR3 is made up of 16 amino acids. CDR3: CASSAGGGRASYEQYF.

The V and J genes are TRBV7-2 and TRBJ2-1; the TCRdb D gene call, TRBD1, has no DNA to confirm it. The CDR3 spans 13 residues. Germline CDR1 and CDR2: SGHTA and FQGNSA. CDR3 protein: CASSLTRDNEQFF.

CDR3 loop: CASSPRGPLNSPLHF. V gene TRBV27 combines with J gene TRBJ1-6. This CDR3 spans 15 amino acids. The germline V gene encodes CDR1 MNHEY and CDR2 SMNVEV (reference sequence).

This chain uses TRBV5-1 with TRBJ1-3; TCRdb picks TRBD1, but there is no DNA to check that call. The CDR3 totals 16 residues. Germline CDR1 reads SGHRS; CDR2 reads YFSETQ. CDR3 in amino acids: CASSPGTASSGNTIYF.

The CDR3 reads CSAKDRGLGYTEAFF. The V call is TRBV20-1, the J call TRBJ1-1; TCRdb indicates TRBD1, and absent DNA this call remains unverified. Germline-derived CDR1 and CDR2 are DFQATT and SNEGSKA (reference sequence). The CDR3 runs 15 residues.

This chain uses TRBV29-1 with TRBJ2-2; TCRdb's D gene call, TRBD1, goes unchecked for lack of DNA. The CDR3 covers 14 residues. Germline values: CDR1 SQVTM, CDR2 ANQGSEA. The CDR3 loop reads CSVEGHPNTGELFF.

The chain carries TRBV18 and TRBJ2-7; the TRBD1 assignment by TCRdb is unverifiable without DNA. The germline gives CDR1 KGHSH, CDR2 LQKENI. The CDR3 contains 16 residues. CDR3 loop: CASSPTGLPSSYEQYF.

This chain connects TRBV24-1 to TRBJ1-1; there is no DNA to check the TCRdb D call of TRBD1. Per the germline V gene, CDR1 is KGHDR and CDR2 is SFDVKD. The CDR3 loop spans 14 amino acids. The CDR3: CATSDRVLHTEAFF.

The chain carries TRBV28 and TRBJ2-7; TCRdb indicates TRBD2, and absent DNA this call remains unverified. There are 17 residues in the CDR3. The germline gives CDR1 MDHEN, CDR2 SYDVKM. CDR3: CASSSDRQAGVGYEQYF.

The chain has TRBV19 and TRBJ1-1; no DNA is available, so the TRBD1 call from TCRdb remains unchecked. Per the germline V gene, CDR1 is LNHDA and CDR2 is SQIVND (reference sequence). This CDR3 has 15 residues. The CDR3 sequence: CASSTRTGANTEAFF.

The chain has TRBV12-3 or TRBV12-4 and TRBJ1-2. The CDR3 length is 17 residues. CDR3 loop: CASSPNLGLQKGDGYTF.

The chain recombines TRBV29-1 with TRBJ2-7; TCRdb returns TRBD2, unconfirmable since there is no DNA. CDR3 length: 13 residues. Germline V CDR1 and CDR2: SQVTM, ANQGSEA. CDR3 in amino acids: CSVVHRYGYEQYF.

The V and J genes are TRBV27 and TRBJ2-1; TCRdb reports TRBD1, a call that lacks DNA to check it against. CDR1 MNHEY and CDR2 SMNVEV come from the germline V gene (reference sequence). The CDR3 is made up of 20 amino acids. The CDR3 sequence: CASSLSGWVGGDHSYNEQFF.

The chain is built from TRBV6-5 and TRBJ1-5. Germline assignment: CDR1 MNHEY and CDR2 SVGAGI. The CDR3 runs to 16 residues. CDR3 sequence: CASSYSGGDSNQPQHF.

The chain links TRBV10-2 to TRBJ2-2. Germline lookup yields CDR1 WSHSY and CDR2 SAAADI. CDR3 length: 13 residues. The CDR3 sequence is CASGQTSDGELFF.

The J gene is TRBJ2-5, the V gene TRBV6-1; TCRdb designates TRBD2, a call that cannot be tested without DNA. Looked up from germline, CDR1 is MNHNS and CDR2 is SASEGT. The CDR3 spans 16 residues. The CDR3 sequence: CASKDLRGGPEETQYF.

This chain joins TRBV25-1 and TRBJ1-3. This CDR3 has 16 residues. Per the germline V gene, CDR1 is MGHDK and CDR2 is SYGVNS. CDR3 amino acids: CASSESSAVSGNTIYF.